This is a list of T cell receptor beta chains from one sample in a study of blood T cell repertoires in COVID-19. Sequenced by immunoSEQ multiplex PCR; TCRdb stores in-frame clones only, minus some. This sample has fewer than 200,000 clones, with approximately 90% found just once. Sequenced: peripheral blood. Every receptor here comes from a man younger than 30 who had recovered from COVID-19. Both conserved end residues are part of each CDR3. A D gene is named only where the DNA matches it firmly. Clone size is shown for a subset of rows, as once, few, many or a class of expanded clone.

j_call clone_size d_call v_call cdr3_aa cdr3_nt
TRBJ2-1 . . TRBV6-5 CASSPAYNEQFF TGTGCCAGCAGTCCTGCCTACAATGAGCAGTTCTTC
TRBJ1-5 . . TRBV7-9 CASSSSREGNQPQHF TGTGCCAGCAGTTCTTCTCGTGAGGGCAATCAGCCCCAGCATTTT
TRBJ2-1 . . TRBV4-3 CASSQFETGSYNEQFF TGCGCCAGCAGCCAATTCGAGACGGGCTCCTACAATGAGCAGTTCTTC
TRBJ2-3 . TRBD2 TRBV6-2/TRBV6-3 CASSYSPTSGRAEYF TGTGCCAGCAGTTACTCCCCCACTAGCGGGAGGGCAGAGTATTTT
TRBJ2-5 . . TRBV7-7 CASSLGAPKGTQYF TGTGCTAGCAGCTTAGGGGCCCCCAAAGGGACCCAGTACTTC
TRBJ1-3 . . TRBV2 CASSDIQGPGGNTIYF TGTGCCAGCAGTGATATACAGGGTCCAGGCGGAAACACCATATATTTT
TRBJ2-7 . . TRBV21-1 CASSKSGLGGQGTYEQYF TGTGCCAGCAGCAAGAGCGGACTGGGGGGACAGGGGACCTACGAGCAGTACTTC
TRBJ1-1 . . TRBV6-5 CASILEGGTEAFF TGTGCCAGCATCCTTGAAGGGGGCACTGAAGCTTTCTTT
TRBJ2-7 . . TRBV18 CASSPPSSYEQYF TGTGCCAGCTCACCACCGTCCAGCTACGAGCAGTACTTC
TRBJ2-4 . TRBD2 TRBV10-3 CAISEGLAGNIQYF TGTGCCATCAGTGAAGGGCTAGCGGGAAACATTCAGTACTTC
TRBJ2-1 . . TRBV28 CATTLNPYNEQFF TGTGCCACCACCCTAAACCCCTACAATGAGCAGTTCTTC
TRBJ1-4 . . TRBV2 CASSGEATNEKLFF TGTGCCAGCAGTGGGGAGGCAACTAATGAAAAACTGTTTTTT
TRBJ1-5 . . TRBV2 CASSTGQINQPQHF TGTGCCAGCAGTACCGGACAGATCAATCAGCCCCAGCATTTT
TRBJ1-1 . . TRBV7-8 CASSIQLTNTEAFF TGTGCCAGCAGCATACAGCTAACCAACACTGAAGCTTTCTTT
TRBJ1-1 . . TRBV28 CASTTHGQRGTEAFF TGTGCCAGCACCACCCACGGACAGCGGGGCACTGAAGCTTTCTTT
TRBJ1-5 few . TRBV28 CASTTPQGQGIYSNQPQHF TGTGCCAGCACTACACCCCAGGGCCAGGGCATCTATAGCAATCAGCCCCAGCATTTT
TRBJ1-2 once . TRBV7-2 CASSSSNRENYTF TGTGCCAGCAGCTCCTCTAACCGGGAAAACTACACCTTC
TRBJ2-1 . TRBD2 TRBV7-2 CASSLRVGGNEQFF TGTGCCAGCAGCTTGCGAGTGGGAGGGAATGAGCAGTTCTTC
TRBJ2-1 . . TRBV7-2 CASSLGPEQFF TGTGCCAGCAGCTTAGGGCCTGAGCAGTTCTTC
TRBJ1-1 once . TRBV5-1 CASSLQGNTEAFF TGCGCCAGCAGCCTCCAGGGGAACACTGAAGCTTTCTTT
TRBJ2-1 . . TRBV4-1 CAAGNNEQFF TGCGCCGCCGGGAACAATGAGCAGTTCTTC
TRBJ1-4 few . TRBV6-2/TRBV6-3 CASSYPPRTKPFDEKLFF TGTGCCAGCAGTTACCCACCGCGGACTAAGCCCTTCGATGAAAAACTGTTTTTT
TRBJ2-2 . . TRBV4-3 CASSQESETGELFF TGCGCCAGCAGCCAAGAATCGGAGACCGGGGAGCTGTTTTTT
TRBJ1-6 . . TRBV19 CASTLGRGSIYNSPLHF TGTGCCAGTACCCTCGGTAGGGGGTCCATCTATAATTCACCCCTCCACTTT
TRBJ2-3 . . TRBV7-9 CASSLGAGDRDTQYF TGTGCCAGCAGCTTAGGGGCAGGGGACCGGGATACGCAGTATTTT
TRBJ2-3 once TRBD2 TRBV5-4 CASSLGGLAGSTDTQYF TGTGCCAGCAGCTTGGGGGGACTAGCGGGAAGCACAGATACGCAGTATTTT
TRBJ2-1 . TRBD2 TRBV28 CASSLGGRNEQFF TGTGCCAGCAGCCTAGGCGGGAGGAATGAGCAGTTCTTC
TRBJ1-3 . . TRBV28 CASSPQGTGNTIYF TGTGCCAGCAGTCCTCAGGGAACTGGAAACACCATATATTTT
TRBJ1-2 . . TRBV7-8 CASSPGDGYTF TGTGCCAGCAGCCCAGGTGATGGCTACACCTTC
TRBJ1-1 once TRBD1 TRBV2 CASSLMGQGASGTEAFF TGTGCCAGCAGTCTTATGGGGCAGGGGGCATCTGGCACTGAAGCTTTCTTT
TRBJ2-3 . TRBD2 TRBV7-2 CASSLVAGAGTDTQYF TGTGCCAGCAGCTTAGTAGCGGGAGCGGGGACAGATACGCAGTATTTT
TRBJ1-4 . TRBD1 TRBV19 CASSMRDRANEKLFF TGTGCCAGTAGTATGCGGGACAGGGCCAATGAAAAACTGTTTTTT
TRBJ1-2 . . TRBV14 CASSQDLAGAFYGYTF TGTGCCAGCAGCCAAGATCTCGCAGGGGCCTTCTATGGCTACACCTTC
TRBJ1-1 . TRBD1 TRBV4-1 CASSRDRMNTEAFF TGCGCCAGCAGCCGGGACAGGATGAACACTGAAGCTTTCTTT
TRBJ1-2 . TRBD1 TRBV9 CASSLSDRGFDGYTF TGTGCCAGCAGCCTCTCCGACAGGGGATTTGATGGCTACACCTTC
TRBJ1-4 . TRBD1 TRBV7-9 CASSHSTGVNEKLFF TGTGCCAGCAGCCACTCAACAGGGGTAAATGAAAAACTGTTTTTT
TRBJ1-6 . TRBD1 TRBV7-8 CASSSLGQDGYNSPLHF TGTGCCAGCAGCTCATTAGGACAGGACGGATATAATTCACCCCTCCACTTT
TRBJ1-1 . TRBD1 TRBV5-1 CASSLLGRGRDTEAFF TGCGCCAGCAGCTTGCTTGGCAGGGGGCGCGACACTGAAGCTTTCTTT
TRBJ2-3 . TRBD2 TRBV4-3 CASSRSSGRATDTQYF TGCGCCAGCAGCCGCTCTAGCGGGAGGGCCACAGATACGCAGTATTTT
TRBJ2-3 . . TRBV4-3 CASSQGRASITDTQYF TGCGCCAGCAGCCAAGGCCGGGCTAGCATCACAGATACGCAGTATTTT